Following are 8 T cell receptor beta chains from one sample sequenced in a study of blood T cell repertoires in COVID-19. Libraries were prepared by immunoSEQ multiplex PCR; TCRdb keeps only in-frame clonotypes and omits some of them. The top ten hold about 5.1% of the sample, which has 290,000 or so clones, approximately 85% seen once. The sequenced sample was peripheral blood. These receptors all stem from a middle-aged man with active or convalescent COVID-19.

V is TRBV4-1 and J is TRBJ2-5; TRBD2 might be the D (5 bases). Between the trimmed V and J ends, which lost 2 bases and 5 bases, there was a span of 9 bases. CDR3 length: 13 residues. Germline values: CDR1 MGHRA, CDR2 YSYEKL. DNA of the CDR3: TGCGCCAGCAGCCAACCGGGGTGGGAGACCCAGTACTTC. The encoded protein is CASSQPGWETQYF.

The V and J genes are TRBV6-5 and TRBJ1-1; D is possibly TRBD1 (5 bases). Germline CDR1 and CDR2: MNHEY and SVGAGI. Trimming stripped 6 bases from V and 4 bases from J, with 15 bases between. This CDR3 contains 14 residues. The CDR3 protein is CASSPGGGITEAFF. The CDR3 DNA reads TGTGCCAGCAGCCCGGGTGGGGGGATCACTGAAGCTTTCTTT.

This clone was seen only once. This sequence joins TRBV27 and TRBJ1-4; maybe TRBD1 (6 bases). The germline V gene has CDR1 MNHEY and CDR2 SMNVEV (reference sequence). CDR3 length equals 13 residues. V dropped 10 bases and J dropped 2 bases, with 11 bases sitting between them. Here the CDR3 DNA reads TGTGCCACCAAGGGGGGGACTAATGAAAAACTGTTTTTT. Its translation: CATKGGTNEKLFF.

This clone came up once. The V gene is TRBV28, the J gene TRBJ1-1; D remains ambiguous. There are 14 residues in the CDR3. Trimming left V 4 bases short and J 1 base short, with 10 bases between. Germline V lookup: CDR1 MDHEN, CDR2 SYDVKM. Here the CDR3 DNA reads TGTGCCAGCAGTTGGGCAAACAGGAACACTGAAGCTTTCTTT. Its protein is CASSWANRNTEAFF.

This clone showed up just a few times. The chain uses TRBV28 and TRBJ2-3; the match to TRBD1 covers 9 bases. This CDR3 is 15 amino acids long. CDR1 is MDHEN, CDR2 SYDVKM, per germline. J was trimmed by 3 bases and V by 6 bases; bases with no gene match: 7. CDR3 sequence reads: CASRDGQGRTDTQYF. Here the CDR3 DNA reads TGTGCCAGCAGAGACGGACAGGGGAGGACAGATACGCAGTATTTT.

In regard to this clone: Other DNA sequences in this sample translate to the same CDR3. The genes are TRBV28 and TRBJ1-4; D uncertain. Germline V gene data show CDR1 as MDHEN and CDR2 as SYDVKM. Trimming left V 3 bases short and J 7 bases short, with 9 bases between. This CDR3 has 13 amino acids. This CDR3 is CASSLGRVEKLFF. In DNA form, the CDR3 reads TGTGCCAGCAGTTTGGGGAGGGTTGAAAAACTGTTTTTT. Full variable domain (outside the CDR3, taken from reference TRBV28 and TRBJ1-4): DVKVTQSSRYLVKRTGEKVFLECVQDMDHENMFWYRQDPGLGLRLIYFSYDVKMKEKGDIPEGYSVSREKKERFSLILESASTNQTSMYLCASSLGRVEKLFFGSGTQLSVL.

The rearrangement uses TRBV29-1 and TRBJ1-1, with a weak D call TRBD1 (6 bases). The CDR3 loop spans 14 amino acids. Deletions cut 4 bases from V and 0 bases from J, with 12 bases between. From germline, CDR1 is SQVTM and CDR2 ANQGSEA. The CDR3 loop reads CSVASGQMNTEAFF. The CDR3 coding sequence is TGCAGCGTTGCATCTGGACAGATGAACACTGAAGCTTTCTTT.

The gene calls are TRBV3-1 (or the pseudogene TRBV3-2) and TRBJ2-1; the D gene is possibly TRBD2 (6 bases). The CDR3 runs 13 residues. Germline V lookup: CDR1 LGHDT, CDR2 YNNKEL (reference sequence). Trimming shortened V by 1 base and J by 10 bases, and 11 bases separated the two germline ends. CDR3 region: CASSQAGTREQFF. The CDR3 nucleotides are TGTGCCAGCAGCCAAGCTGGGACTCGGGAGCAGTTCTTC.